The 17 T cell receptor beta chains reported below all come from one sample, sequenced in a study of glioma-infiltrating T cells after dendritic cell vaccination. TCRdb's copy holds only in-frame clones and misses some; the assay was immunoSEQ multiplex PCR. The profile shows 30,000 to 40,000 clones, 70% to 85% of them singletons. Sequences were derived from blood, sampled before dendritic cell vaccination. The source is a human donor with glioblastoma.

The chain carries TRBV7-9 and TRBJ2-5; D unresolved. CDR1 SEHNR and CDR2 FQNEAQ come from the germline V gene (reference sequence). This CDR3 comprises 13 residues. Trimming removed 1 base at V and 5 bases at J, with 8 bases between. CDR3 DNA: TGTGCCAGCAGCTTAGTGGTAGTCGAGACCCAGTACTTC. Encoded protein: CASSLVVVETQYF.

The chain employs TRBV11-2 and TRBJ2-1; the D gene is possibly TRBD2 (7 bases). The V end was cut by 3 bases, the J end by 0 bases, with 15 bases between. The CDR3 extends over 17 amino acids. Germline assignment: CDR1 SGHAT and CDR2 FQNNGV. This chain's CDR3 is CASSFMRGHSSYNEQFF. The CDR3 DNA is TGTGCCAGCAGCTTTATGCGGGGGCACAGCTCCTACAATGAGCAGTTCTTC.

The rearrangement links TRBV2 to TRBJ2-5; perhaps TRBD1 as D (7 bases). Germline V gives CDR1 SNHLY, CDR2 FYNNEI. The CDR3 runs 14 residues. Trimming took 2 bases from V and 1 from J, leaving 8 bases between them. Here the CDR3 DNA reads TGTGCCAGCAGTGAACAGGGGGGCCAAGAGACCCAGTACTTC. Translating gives CASSEQGGQETQYF.

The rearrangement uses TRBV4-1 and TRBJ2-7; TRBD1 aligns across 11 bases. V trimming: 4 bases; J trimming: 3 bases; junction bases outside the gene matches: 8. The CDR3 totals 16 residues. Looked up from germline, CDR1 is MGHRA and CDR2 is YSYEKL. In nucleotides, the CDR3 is TGCGCCAGCAGCCCTACTCGGGGGACAGGGGGCTACGAGCAGTACTTC. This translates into CASSPTRGTGGYEQYF.

CDR3 residues: CASSQGARTGELFF. The CDR3 DNA reads TGCGCCAGCAGCCAGGGGGCGCGAACCGGGGAGCTGTTTTTT. The V and J genes are TRBV4-3 and TRBJ2-2; TRBD1 might be the D (6 bases). The CDR3 is 14 amino acids. Germline V gene lookup returns CDR1 LGHNA and CDR2 YSLEER. V lost 3 bases and J 5 bases, leaving 10 bases between the germline ends.

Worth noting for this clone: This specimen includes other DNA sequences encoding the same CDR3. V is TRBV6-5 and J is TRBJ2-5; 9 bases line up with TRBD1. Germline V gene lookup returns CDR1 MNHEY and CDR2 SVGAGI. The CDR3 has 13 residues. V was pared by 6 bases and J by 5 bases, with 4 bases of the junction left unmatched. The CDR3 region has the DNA TGTGCCAGCAGCTCGGACAGGGGCGAGACCCAGTACTTC. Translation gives CASSSDRGETQYF.

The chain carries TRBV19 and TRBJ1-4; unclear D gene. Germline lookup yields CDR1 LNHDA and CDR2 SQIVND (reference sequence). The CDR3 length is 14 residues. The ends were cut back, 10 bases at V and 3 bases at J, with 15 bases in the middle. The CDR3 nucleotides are TGTGCCACCAACAAACGGGGATCTAATGAAAAACTGTTTTTT. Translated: CATNKRGSNEKLFF.

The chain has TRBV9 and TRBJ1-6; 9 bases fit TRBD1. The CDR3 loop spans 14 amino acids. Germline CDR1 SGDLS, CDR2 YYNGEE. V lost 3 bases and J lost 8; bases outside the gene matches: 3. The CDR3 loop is CASSAGTGYSPLHF. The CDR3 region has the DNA TGTGCCAGCAGCGCAGGGACAGGGTATTCACCCCTCCACTTT.

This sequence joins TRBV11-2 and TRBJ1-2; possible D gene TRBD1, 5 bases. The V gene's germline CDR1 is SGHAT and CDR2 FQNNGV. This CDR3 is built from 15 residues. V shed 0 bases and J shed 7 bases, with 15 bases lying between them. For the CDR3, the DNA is TGTGCCAGCAGCTTAGAATATAGGGGCTCGGGTGGCTACACCTTC. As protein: CASSLEYRGSGGYTF.

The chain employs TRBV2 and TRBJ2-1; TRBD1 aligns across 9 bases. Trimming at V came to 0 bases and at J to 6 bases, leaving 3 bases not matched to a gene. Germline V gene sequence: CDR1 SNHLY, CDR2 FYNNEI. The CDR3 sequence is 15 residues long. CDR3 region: CASSEAGQGSNEQFF. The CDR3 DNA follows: TGTGCCAGCAGTGAAGCGGGACAGGGTTCCAATGAGCAGTTCTTC.

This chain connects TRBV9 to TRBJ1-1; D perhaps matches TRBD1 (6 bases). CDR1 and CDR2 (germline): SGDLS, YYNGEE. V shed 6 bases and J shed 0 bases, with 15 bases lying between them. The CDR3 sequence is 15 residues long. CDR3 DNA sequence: TGTGCCAGCAAAGGGGGAAACCTTTTGAACACTGAAGCTTTCTTT. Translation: CASKGGNLLNTEAFF.

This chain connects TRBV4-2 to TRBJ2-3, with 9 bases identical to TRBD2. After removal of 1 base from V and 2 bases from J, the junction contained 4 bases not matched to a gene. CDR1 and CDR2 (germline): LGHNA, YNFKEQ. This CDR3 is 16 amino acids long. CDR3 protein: CASSQGGGGATDTQYF. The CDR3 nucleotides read TGTGCCAGCAGCCAAGGCGGCGGGGGGGCCACAGATACGCAGTATTTT.

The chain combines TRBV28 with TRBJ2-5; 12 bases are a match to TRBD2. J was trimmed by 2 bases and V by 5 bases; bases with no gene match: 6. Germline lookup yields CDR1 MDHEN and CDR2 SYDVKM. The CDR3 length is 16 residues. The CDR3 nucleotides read TGTGCCAGCAGTCCCGTAGGGACTAGCGGGCAAGAGACCCAGTACTTC. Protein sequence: CASSPVGTSGQETQYF.

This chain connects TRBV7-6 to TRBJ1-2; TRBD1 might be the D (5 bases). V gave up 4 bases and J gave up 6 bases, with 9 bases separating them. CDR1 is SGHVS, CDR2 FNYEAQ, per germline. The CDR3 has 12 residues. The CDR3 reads CASSYGGDGYTF. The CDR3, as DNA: TGTGCCAGCAGCTACGGAGGGGATGGCTACACCTTC.

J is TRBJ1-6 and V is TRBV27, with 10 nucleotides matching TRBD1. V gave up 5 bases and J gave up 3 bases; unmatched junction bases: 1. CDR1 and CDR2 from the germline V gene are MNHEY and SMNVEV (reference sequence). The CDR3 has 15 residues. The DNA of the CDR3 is TGTGCCAGCAGTCGGACAGGGGGCTATAATTCACCCCTCCACTTT. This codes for CASSRTGGYNSPLHF.

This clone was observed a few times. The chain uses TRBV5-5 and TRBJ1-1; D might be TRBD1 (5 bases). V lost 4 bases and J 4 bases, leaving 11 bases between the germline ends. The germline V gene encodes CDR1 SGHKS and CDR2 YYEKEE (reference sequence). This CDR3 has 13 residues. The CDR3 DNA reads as TGTGCCAGCAGCCGAGGCAGGGCCACTGAAGCTTTCTTT. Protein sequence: CASSRGRATEAFF.

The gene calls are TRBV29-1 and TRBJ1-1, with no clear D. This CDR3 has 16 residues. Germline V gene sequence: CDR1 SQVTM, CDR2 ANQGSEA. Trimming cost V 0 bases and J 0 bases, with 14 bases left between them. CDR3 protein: CSVEEVDGELNTEAFF. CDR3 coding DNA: TGCAGCGTTGAAGAAGTGGACGGGGAGTTGAACACTGAAGCTTTCTTT.